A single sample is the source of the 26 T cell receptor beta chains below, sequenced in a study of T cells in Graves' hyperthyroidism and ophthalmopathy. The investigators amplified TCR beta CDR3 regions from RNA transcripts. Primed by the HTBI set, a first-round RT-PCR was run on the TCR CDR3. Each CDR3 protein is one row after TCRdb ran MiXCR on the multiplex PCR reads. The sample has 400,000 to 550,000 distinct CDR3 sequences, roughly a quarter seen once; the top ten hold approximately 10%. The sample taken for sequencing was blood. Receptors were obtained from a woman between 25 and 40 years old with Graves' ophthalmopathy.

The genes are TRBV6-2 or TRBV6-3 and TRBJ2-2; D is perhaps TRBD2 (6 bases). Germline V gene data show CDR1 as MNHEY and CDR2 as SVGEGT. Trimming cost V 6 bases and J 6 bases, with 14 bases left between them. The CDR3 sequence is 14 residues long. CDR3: CASSLRLEAGELFF. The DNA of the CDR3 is TGTGCCAGCAGCCTTCGACTAGAGGCCGGGGAGCTGTTTTTT.

Here the CDR3 reads CASSHRKRTVNTEAFF. CDR3 bases: TGTGCCAGCAGCCACCGTAAAAGGACAGTGAACACTGAAGCTTTCTTT. The rearrangement links TRBV3-1 to TRBJ1-1, with TRBD1 as a possible D gene (6 bases). Germline CDR1 and CDR2: LGHDT and YNNKEL (reference sequence). Deletions cut 3 bases from V and 0 bases from J, with 14 bases between. The CDR3 sequence is 16 residues long. Full variable domain (missing parts from reference TRBV3-1 and TRBJ1-1): DTAVSQTPKYLVTQMGNDKSIKCEQNLGHDTMYWYKQDSKKFLKIMFSYNNKELIINETVPNRFSPKSPDKAHLNLHINSLELGDSAVYFCASSHRKRTVNTEAFFGQGTRLTVV.

CDR3 sequence: CASSSLTSGLQETQYF. DNA for the CDR3: TGTGCCAGCAGCTCCCTGACTAGCGGGCTCCAAGAGACCCAGTACTTC. This chain connects TRBV6-2 or TRBV6-3 to TRBJ2-5, with TRBD2 matching over 10 bases. CDR3 length: 16 residues. The V gene end was trimmed by 6 bases and the J gene end by 1 base; junction bases not matched to a gene: 8. CDR1 is MNHEY, CDR2 SVGEGT, per germline.

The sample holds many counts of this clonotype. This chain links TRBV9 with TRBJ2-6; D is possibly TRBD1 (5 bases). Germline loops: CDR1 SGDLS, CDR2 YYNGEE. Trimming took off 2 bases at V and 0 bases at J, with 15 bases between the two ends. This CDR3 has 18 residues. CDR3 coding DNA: TGTGCCAGCAGCGTTTCAGGGCCACCCCTCTCTGGGGCCAACGTCCTGACTTTC. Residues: CASSVSGPPLSGANVLTF.

The CDR3, as DNA: TGTGCCAGCAGCCCCGGGTTGAGGGGCGGCTATGGCTACACCTTC. This sequence encodes CASSPGLRGGYGYTF. This chain connects TRBV7-8 to TRBJ1-2; possible D gene TRBD1, 5 bases. This CDR3 is 15 amino acids long. In germline, CDR1 is SGHVS, CDR2 FQNEAQ. Between the trimmed V and J ends, which lost 5 bases and 4 bases, there was a span of 17 bases.

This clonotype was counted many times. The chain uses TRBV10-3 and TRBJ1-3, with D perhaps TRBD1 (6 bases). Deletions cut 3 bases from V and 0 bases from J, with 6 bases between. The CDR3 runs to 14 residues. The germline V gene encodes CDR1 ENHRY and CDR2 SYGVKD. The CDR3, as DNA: TGTGCCATCAGTGACAGGGGCTCTGGAAACACCATATATTTT. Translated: CAISDRGSGNTIYF.

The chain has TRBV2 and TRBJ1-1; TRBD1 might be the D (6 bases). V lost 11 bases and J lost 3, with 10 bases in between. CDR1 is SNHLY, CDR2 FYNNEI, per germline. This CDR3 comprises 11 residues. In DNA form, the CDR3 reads TGTGCCGGGGGGCTGGACACTGAAGCTTTCTTT. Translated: CAGGLDTEAFF.

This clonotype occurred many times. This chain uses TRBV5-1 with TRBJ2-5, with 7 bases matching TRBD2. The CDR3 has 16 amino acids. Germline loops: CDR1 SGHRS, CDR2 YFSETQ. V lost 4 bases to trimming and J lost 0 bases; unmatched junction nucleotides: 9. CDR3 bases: TGCGCCAGCAGCCCTGTGACAGCGGGGAACCAAGAGACCCAGTACTTC. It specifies CASSPVTAGNQETQYF.

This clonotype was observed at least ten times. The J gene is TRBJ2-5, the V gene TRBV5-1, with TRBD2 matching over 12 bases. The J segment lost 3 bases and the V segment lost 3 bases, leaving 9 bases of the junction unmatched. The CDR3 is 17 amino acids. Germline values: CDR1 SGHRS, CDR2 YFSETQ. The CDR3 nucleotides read TGCGCCAGCAGCTCGGGACTAGCGGGTCAAACTAAAGAGACCCAGTACTTC. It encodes CASSSGLAGQTKETQYF.

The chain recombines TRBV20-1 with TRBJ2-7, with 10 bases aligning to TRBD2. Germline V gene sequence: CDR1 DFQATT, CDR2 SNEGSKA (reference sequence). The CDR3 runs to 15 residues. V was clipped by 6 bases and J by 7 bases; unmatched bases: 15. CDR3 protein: CSAWAEAGGLEEQYF. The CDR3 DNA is TGCAGTGCCTGGGCGGAAGCGGGGGGGCTAGAAGAGCAGTACTTC.

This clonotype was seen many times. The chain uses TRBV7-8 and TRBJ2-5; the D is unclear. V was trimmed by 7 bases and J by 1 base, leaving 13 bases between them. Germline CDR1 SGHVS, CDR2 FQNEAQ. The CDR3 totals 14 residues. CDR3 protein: CASTKWGSQETQYF. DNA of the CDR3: TGTGCCAGCACCAAATGGGGTAGCCAAGAGACCCAGTACTTC. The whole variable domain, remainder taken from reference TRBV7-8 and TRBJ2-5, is GAGVSQSPRYKVAKRGQDVALRCDPISGHVSLFWYQQALGQGPEFLTYFQNEAQLDKSGLPSDRFFAERPEGSVSTLKIQRTQQEDSAVYLCASTKWGSQETQYFGPGTRLLVL.

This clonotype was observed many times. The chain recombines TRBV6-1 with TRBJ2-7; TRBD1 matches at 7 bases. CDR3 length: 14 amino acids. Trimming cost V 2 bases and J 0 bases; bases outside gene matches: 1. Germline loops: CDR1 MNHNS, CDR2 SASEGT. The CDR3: CASSERDSSYEQYF. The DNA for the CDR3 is TGTGCCAGCAGTGAAAGGGACAGCTCCTACGAGCAGTACTTC.

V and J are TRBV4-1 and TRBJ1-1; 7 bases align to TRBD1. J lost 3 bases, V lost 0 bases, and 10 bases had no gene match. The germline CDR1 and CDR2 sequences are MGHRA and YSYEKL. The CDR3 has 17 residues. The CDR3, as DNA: TGCGCCAGCAGCCAAGATGGTGATAGGGGGCTTTACACTGAAGCTTTCTTT. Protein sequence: CASSQDGDRGLYTEAFF.

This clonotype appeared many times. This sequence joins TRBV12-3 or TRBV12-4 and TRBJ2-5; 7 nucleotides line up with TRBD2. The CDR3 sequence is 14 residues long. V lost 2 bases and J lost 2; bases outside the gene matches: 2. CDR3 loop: CASSLSGEQETQYF. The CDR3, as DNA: TGTGCCAGCAGTTTAAGCGGGGAACAAGAGACCCAGTACTTC.

The CDR3 is CAISEEGINTEAFF. The CDR3 coding sequence is TGTGCCATCAGTGAAGAGGGTATTAACACTGAAGCTTTCTTT. The gene calls are TRBV10-3 and TRBJ1-1, with no clear D. Trimming removed 3 bases from V and 2 bases from J, with 10 bases in between. The CDR3 spans 14 residues. CDR1 and CDR2 from the germline V gene are ENHRY and SYGVKD.

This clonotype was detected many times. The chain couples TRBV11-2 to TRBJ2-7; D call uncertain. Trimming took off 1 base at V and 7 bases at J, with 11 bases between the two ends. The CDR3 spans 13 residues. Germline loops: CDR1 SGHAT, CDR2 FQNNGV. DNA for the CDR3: TGTGCCAGCAGCTTAGGGCAGCTTGGGGAGCAGTACTTC. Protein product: CASSLGQLGEQYF. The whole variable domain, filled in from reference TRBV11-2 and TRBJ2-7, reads EAGVAQSPRYKIIEKRQSVAFWCNPISGHATLYWYQQILGQGPKLLIQFQNNGVVDDSQLPKDRFSAERLKGVDSTLKIQPAKLEDSAVYLCASSLGQLGEQYFGPGTRLTVT.

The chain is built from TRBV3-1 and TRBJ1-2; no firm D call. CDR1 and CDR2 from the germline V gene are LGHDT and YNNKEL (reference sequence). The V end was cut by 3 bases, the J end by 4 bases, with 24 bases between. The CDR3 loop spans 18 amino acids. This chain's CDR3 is CASSHRLPPDGLSYGYTF. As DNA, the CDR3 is TGTGCCAGCAGCCACCGATTACCTCCAGATGGCCTTAGCTATGGCTACACCTTC.

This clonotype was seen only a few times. CDR3 amino acids: CASFDSSGNTIYF. The CDR3 region has the DNA TGTGCCAGCTTCGATTCCTCTGGAAACACCATATATTTT. The chain is built from TRBV18 and TRBJ1-3; no definite D call. The V end was cut by 7 bases, the J end by 0 bases, with 7 bases between. The length of the CDR3 is 13 residues. Germline values: CDR1 KGHSH, CDR2 LQKENI. Combining the CDR3 with reference TRBV18 and TRBJ1-3 gives the whole variable domain NAGVMQNPRHLVRRRGQEARLRCSPMKGHSHVYWYRQLPEEGLKFMVYLQKENIIDESGMPKERFSAEFPKEGPSILRIQQVVRGDSAAYFCASFDSSGNTIYFGEGSWLTVV.

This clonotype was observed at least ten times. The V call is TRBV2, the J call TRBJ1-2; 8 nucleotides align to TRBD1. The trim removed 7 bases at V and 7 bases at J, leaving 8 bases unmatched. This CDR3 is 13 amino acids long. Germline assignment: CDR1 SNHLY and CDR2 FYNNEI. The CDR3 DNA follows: TGTGCCAGCACCCAGACAGGGGCACGTGGCTACACCTTC. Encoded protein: CASTQTGARGYTF. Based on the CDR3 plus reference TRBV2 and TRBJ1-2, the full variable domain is EPEVTQTPSHQVTQMGQEVILRCVPISNHLYFYWYRQILGQKVEFLVSFYNNEISEKSEIFDDQFSVERPDGSNFTLKIRSTKLEDSAMYFCASTQTGARGYTFGSGTRLTVV.

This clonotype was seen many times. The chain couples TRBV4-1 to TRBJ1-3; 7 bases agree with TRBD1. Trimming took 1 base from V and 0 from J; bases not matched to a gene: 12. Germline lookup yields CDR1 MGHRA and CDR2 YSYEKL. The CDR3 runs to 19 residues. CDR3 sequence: CASSQVKGQAIFSGNTIYF. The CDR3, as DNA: TGCGCCAGCAGCCAAGTTAAAGGACAGGCCATTTTCTCTGGAAACACCATATATTTT.

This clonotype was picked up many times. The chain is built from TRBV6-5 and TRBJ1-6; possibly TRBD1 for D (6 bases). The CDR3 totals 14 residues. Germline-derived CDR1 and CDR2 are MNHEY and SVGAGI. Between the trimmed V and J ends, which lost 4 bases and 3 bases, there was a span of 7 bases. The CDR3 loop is CASSWDNYNSPLHF. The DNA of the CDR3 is TGTGCCAGCAGTTGGGACAACTATAATTCACCCCTCCACTTT.

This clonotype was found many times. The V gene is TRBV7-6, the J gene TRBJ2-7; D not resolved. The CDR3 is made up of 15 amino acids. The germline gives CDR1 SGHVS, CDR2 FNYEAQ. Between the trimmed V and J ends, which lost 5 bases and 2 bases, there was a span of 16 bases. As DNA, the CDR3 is TGTGCCAGCAGCCCCAGCGCTACCTTCCCCTACGAGCAGTACTTC. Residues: CASSPSATFPYEQYF.

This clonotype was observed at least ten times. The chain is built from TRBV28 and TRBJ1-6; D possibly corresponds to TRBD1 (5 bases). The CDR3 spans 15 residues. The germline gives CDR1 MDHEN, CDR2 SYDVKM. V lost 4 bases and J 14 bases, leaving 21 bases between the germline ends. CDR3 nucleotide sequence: TGTGCCAGCAGTTCCCGAGACGACAGCCTTAACTCCCTCCACTTT. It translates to CASSSRDDSLNSLHF. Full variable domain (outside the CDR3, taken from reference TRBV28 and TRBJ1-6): DVKVTQSSRYLVKRTGEKVFLECVQDMDHENMFWYRQDPGLGLRLIYFSYDVKMKEKGDIPEGYSVSREKKERFSLILESASTNQTSMYLCASSSRDDSLNSLHFGNGTRLTVT.

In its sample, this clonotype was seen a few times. The CDR3 loop reads CSVVVPSTGTETQYF. In DNA, the CDR3 is TGCAGCGTTGTTGTCCCCTCGACAGGGACAGAGACCCAGTACTTC. The chain recombines TRBV29-1 with TRBJ2-5; 7 positions agree with TRBD1. Per the germline V gene, CDR1 is SQVTM and CDR2 is ANQGSEA. With V trimmed by 4 bases and J by 4 bases, 12 bases remained unmatched. The CDR3 covers 15 residues. Filled out from reference TRBV29-1 and TRBJ2-5, the complete variable domain reads SAVISQKPSRDICQRGTSLTIQCQVDSQVTMMFWYRQQPGQSLTLIATANQGSEATYESGFVIDKFPISRPNLTFSTLTVSNMSPEDSSIYLCSVVVPSTGTETQYFGPGTRLLVL.

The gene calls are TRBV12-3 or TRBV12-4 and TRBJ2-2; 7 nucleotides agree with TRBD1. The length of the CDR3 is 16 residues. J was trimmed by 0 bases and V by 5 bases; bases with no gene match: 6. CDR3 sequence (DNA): TGTGCCAGCAGTGCACCGGGACAGTCGAACACCGGGGAGCTGTTTTTT. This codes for CASSAPGQSNTGELFF.

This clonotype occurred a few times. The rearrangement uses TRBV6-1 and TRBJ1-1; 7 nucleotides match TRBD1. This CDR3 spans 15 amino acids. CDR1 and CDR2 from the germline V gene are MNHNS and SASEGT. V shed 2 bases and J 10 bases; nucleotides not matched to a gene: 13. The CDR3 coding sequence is TGTGCCAGCAGTGAATGGGTGTGGGACAGATCGCCAGCTTTCTTT. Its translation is CASSEWVWDRSPAFF.